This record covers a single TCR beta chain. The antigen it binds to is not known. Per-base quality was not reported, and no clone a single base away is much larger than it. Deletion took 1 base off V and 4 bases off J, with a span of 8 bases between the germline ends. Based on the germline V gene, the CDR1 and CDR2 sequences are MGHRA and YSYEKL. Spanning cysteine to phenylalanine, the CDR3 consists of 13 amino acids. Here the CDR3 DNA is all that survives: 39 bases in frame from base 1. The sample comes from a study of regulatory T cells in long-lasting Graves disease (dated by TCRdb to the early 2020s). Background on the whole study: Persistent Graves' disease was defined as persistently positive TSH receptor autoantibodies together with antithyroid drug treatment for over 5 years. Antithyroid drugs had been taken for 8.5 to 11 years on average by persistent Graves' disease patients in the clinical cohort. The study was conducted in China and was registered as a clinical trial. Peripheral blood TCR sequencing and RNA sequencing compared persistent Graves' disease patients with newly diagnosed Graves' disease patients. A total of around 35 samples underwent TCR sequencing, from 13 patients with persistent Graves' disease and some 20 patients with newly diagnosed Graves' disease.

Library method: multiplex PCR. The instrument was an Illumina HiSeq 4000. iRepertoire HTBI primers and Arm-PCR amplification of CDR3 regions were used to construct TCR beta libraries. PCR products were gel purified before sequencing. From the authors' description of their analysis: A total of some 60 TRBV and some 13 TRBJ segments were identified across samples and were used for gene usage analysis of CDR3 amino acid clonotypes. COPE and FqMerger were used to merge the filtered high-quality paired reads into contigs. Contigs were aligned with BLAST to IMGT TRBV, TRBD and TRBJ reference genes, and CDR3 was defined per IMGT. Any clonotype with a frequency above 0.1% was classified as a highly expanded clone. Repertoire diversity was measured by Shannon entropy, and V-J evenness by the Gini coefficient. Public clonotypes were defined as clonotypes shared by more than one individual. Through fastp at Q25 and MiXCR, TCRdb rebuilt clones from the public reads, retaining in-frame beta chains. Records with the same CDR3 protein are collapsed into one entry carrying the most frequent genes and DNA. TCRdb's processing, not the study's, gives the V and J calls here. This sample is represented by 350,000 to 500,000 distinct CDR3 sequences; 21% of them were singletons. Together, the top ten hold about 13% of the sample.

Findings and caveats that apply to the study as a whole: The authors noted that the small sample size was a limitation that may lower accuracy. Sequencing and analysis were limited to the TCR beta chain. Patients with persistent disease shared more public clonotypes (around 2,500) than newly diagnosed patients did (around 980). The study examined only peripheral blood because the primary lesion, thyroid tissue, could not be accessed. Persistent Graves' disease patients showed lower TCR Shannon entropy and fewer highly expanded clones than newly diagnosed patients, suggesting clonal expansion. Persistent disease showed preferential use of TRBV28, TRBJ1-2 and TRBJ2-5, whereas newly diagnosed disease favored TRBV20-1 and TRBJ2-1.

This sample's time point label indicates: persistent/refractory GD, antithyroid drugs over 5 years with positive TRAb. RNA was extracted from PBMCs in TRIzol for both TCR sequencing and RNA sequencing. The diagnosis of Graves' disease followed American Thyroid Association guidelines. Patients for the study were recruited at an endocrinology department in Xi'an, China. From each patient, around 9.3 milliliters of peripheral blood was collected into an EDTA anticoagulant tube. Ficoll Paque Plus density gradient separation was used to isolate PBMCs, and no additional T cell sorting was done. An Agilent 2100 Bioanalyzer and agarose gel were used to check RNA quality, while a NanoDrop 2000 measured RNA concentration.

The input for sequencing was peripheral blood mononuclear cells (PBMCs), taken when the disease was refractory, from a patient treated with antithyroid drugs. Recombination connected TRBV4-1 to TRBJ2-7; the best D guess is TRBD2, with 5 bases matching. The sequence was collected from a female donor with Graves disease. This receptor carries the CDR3 CASSQGEPYEQYF. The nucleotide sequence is TGCGCCAGCAGCCAAGGGGAGCCTTACGAGCAGTACTTC.